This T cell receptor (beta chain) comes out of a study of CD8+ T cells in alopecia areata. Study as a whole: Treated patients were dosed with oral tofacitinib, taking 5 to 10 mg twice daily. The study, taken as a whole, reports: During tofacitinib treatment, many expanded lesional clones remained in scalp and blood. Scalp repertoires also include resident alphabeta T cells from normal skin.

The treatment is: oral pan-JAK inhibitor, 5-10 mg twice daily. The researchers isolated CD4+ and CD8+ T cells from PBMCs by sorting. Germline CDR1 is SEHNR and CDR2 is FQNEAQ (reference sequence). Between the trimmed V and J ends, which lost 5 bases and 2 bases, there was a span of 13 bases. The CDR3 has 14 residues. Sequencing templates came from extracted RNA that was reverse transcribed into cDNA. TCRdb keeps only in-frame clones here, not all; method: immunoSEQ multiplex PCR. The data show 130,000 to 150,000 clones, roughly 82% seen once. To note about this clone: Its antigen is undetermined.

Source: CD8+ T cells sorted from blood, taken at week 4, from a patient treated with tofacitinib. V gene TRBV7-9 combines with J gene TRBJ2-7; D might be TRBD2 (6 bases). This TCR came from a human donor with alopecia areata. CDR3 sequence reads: CASSPAGETYEQYF. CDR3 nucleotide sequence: TGTGCCAGCAGCCCAGCGGGCGAAACCTACGAGCAGTACTTC.